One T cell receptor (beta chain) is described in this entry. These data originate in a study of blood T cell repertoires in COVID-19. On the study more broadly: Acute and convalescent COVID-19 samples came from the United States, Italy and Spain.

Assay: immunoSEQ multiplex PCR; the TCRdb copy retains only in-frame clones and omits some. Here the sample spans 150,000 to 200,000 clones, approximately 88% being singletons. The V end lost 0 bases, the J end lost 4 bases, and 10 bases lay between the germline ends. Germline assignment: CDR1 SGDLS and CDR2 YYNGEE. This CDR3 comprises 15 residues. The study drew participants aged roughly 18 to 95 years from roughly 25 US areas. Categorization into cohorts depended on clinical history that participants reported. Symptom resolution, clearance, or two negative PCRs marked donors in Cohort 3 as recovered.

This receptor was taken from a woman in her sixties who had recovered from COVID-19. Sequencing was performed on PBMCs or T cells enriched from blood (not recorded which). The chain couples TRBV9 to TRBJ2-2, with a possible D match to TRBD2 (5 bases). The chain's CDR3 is CASSVVPGLTGELFF. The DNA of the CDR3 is TGTGCCAGCAGCGTAGTCCCCGGACTCACCGGGGAGCTGTTTTTT.